A single sample is the source of the 27 T cell receptor beta chains below, sequenced in a study of cytomegalovirus exposure and HLA in healthy donors. TCRdb's table, derived via immunoSEQ multiplex PCR, lists solely in-frame clones and lacks some. The sample lists around 20,000 clones, 97% occurring once. The specimen was PBMCs. These receptor sequences come from a man aged 25 to 40 in good health and CMV-seropositive.

V usage is TRBV6-5 and J usage is TRBJ2-5, with 9 bases that match TRBD1. V was clipped by 7 bases and J by 4 bases; unmatched bases: 7. Looked up from germline, CDR1 is MNHEY and CDR2 is SVGAGI. The CDR3 totals 14 residues. CDR3 residues: CASKQGAVGETQYF. As DNA, the CDR3 is TGTGCCAGCAAACAGGGGGCTGTGGGAGAGACCCAGTACTTC.

V gene TRBV9 combines with J gene TRBJ2-1; 12 bases agree with TRBD1. V dropped 0 bases and J dropped 12; count of bases not matched to a gene: 10. Germline loops: CDR1 SGDLS, CDR2 YYNGEE. CDR3 size: 16 residues. The CDR3 nucleotides are TGTGCCAGCAGCGTAGAAGTGTGGGACAGGGGGCGCGGGCAGTTCTTC. Its protein is CASSVEVWDRGRGQFF.

This clone was seen just once. Its ends do not fully match the called genes, so a read error is possible. The gene calls are TRBV7-7 and TRBJ2-1; 7 bases line up with TRBD2. In germline, CDR1 is SSHAT, CDR2 FNYEAQ (reference sequence). There are 14 residues in the CDR3. CDR3 in amino acids: CASSRGGVTNEQFF. DNA for the CDR3: TGTGCTAGCAGCCGTGGGGGGGTCACGAATGAGCAGTTCTTC.

The rearrangement uses TRBV9 and TRBJ1-2; D call uncertain. V lost 6 bases to trimming and J lost 6 bases, with 12 bases between them. The length of the CDR3 is 12 residues. Germline CDR1 is SGDLS and CDR2 is YYNGEE. The CDR3 sequence is CASTRRSDGYTF. The DNA of the CDR3 is TGTGCCAGCACCCGTAGGAGTGATGGCTACACCTTC.

The chain links TRBV29-1 to TRBJ1-1, with D possibly TRBD1 on 6 matching bases. The CDR3 is made up of 12 amino acids. Trimming shortened V by 2 bases and J by 8 bases, and 12 bases separated the two germline ends. In germline, CDR1 is SQVTM, CDR2 ANQGSEA. Here the CDR3 DNA reads TGCAGCGTTGAACGGGGGGCAGCCGAAGCTTTCTTT. It yields the protein CSVERGAAEAFF.

This chain uses TRBV2 with TRBJ2-7, with 7 bases lining up with TRBD1. The CDR3 consists of 14 residues. Germline V gene sequence: CDR1 SNHLY, CDR2 FYNNEI. V lost 2 bases and J lost 4; bases outside the gene matches: 5. CDR3 sequence reads: CASSELRGRYEQYF. In DNA, the CDR3 is TGTGCCAGCAGTGAATTGAGGGGGCGGTACGAGCAGTACTTC.

The genes are TRBV27 and TRBJ1-2, with 7 bases that match TRBD1. CDR1 MNHEY and CDR2 SMNVEV come from the germline V gene (reference sequence). There are 13 residues in the CDR3. Losses at the gene ends were 0 bases for V and 8 bases for J; bases not matched to a gene: 3. In nucleotides, the CDR3 is TGTGCCAGCAGTTTATCTTCAGGGGGAGGCTACACCTTC. Translating gives CASSLSSGGGYTF.

The table lists this clone with a count of one. The V gene is TRBV19, the J gene TRBJ2-5; TRBD2 aligns across 10 bases. With 3 bases clipped from V and 4 bases from J, the junction kept 5 bases outside the gene matches. Germline V lookup: CDR1 LNHDA, CDR2 SQIVND (reference sequence). CDR3 length: 15 residues. In DNA, the CDR3 is TGTGCCAGTAGTATCTTGGCTAGCGGGAGAGAGACCCAGTACTTC. Translation gives CASSILASGRETQYF.

V usage is TRBV5-4 and J usage is TRBJ1-1; tentatively, D is TRBD1 (6 bases). V was cut by 4 bases and J by 5 bases, with 12 bases left in between. Germline CDR1 reads SGHNT; CDR2 reads YYREEE (reference sequence). The CDR3 loop spans 13 amino acids. CDR3 bases: TGTGCCAGCAGCGGAACAGGGAGAACTGAAGCTTTCTTT. This encodes CASSGTGRTEAFF.

CDR3 in amino acids: CASRWTSGPYEQYF. In DNA, the CDR3 is TGTGCCAGCAGGTGGACTAGCGGACCCTACGAGCAGTACTTC. The V gene is TRBV2, the J gene TRBJ2-7; 10 positions match TRBD2. The V and J ends lost 6 bases and 2 bases, in that order; junction bases with no gene match: 4. The CDR3 has 14 amino acids. Germline CDR1 SNHLY, CDR2 FYNNEI.

The V call is TRBV13, the J call TRBJ2-1; TRBD2 matches at 8 bases. The V gene's germline CDR1 is PRHDT and CDR2 FYEKMQ (reference sequence). V dropped 4 bases and J dropped 0; count of bases not matched to a gene: 17. CDR3 length: 20 residues. The CDR3 region is CASSSIFQSGSGSSYNEQFF. CDR3 coding DNA: TGTGCCAGCAGCTCCATATTTCAGTCGGGAAGCGGGAGCTCCTACAATGAGCAGTTCTTC.

The chain carries TRBV6-1 and TRBJ2-3; D not resolved. Germline V CDR1 and CDR2: MNHNS, SASEGT. V was pared by 6 bases and J by 2 bases, with 12 bases between. This CDR3 has 14 residues. The CDR3 loop reads CASSPGSITDTQYF. Written as DNA, the CDR3 is TGTGCCAGCAGCCCCGGGTCCATCACAGATACGCAGTATTTT.

Of note for this clone: One junction end does not reproduce the germline sequence, and a read error may be involved. The chain couples TRBV6-5 to TRBJ1-1, with D perhaps TRBD1 (6 bases). The CDR3 is made up of 13 amino acids. CDR1 is MNHEY and CDR2 is SVGAGI in the germline V gene. CDR3 protein: CASSYSFVGGAFF. The CDR3 DNA is TGTGCCAGCAGCTACTCCTTCGTAGGGGGAGCTTTCTTT.

The V call is TRBV30, the J call TRBJ2-7; TRBD1 matches 7 bases. The V and J ends lost 5 bases and 5 bases, in that order; junction bases with no gene match: 9. This CDR3 region has 13 residues. The germline V gene has CDR1 GTSNPN and CDR2 SVGIG (reference sequence). The CDR3 sequence: CAWGRQGMDEQYF. Here the CDR3 DNA reads TGTGCCTGGGGGCGACAGGGAATGGACGAGCAGTACTTC.

The J gene is TRBJ1-2, the V gene TRBV7-2, with 9 bases that match TRBD1. In germline, CDR1 is SGHTA, CDR2 FQGNSA. The length of the CDR3 is 15 residues. V gave up 5 bases and J gave up 4 bases; unmatched junction bases: 8. CDR3 DNA: TGTGCCAGCAGCCTACAGGGGGCGCAGGGCTATGGCTACACCTTC. Translating it yields CASSLQGAQGYGYTF.

The V and J genes are TRBV11-2 and TRBJ2-7, with TRBD2 matching 9 bases. The CDR3 loop spans 15 amino acids. With V trimmed by 1 base and J by 4 bases, 5 bases remained unmatched. CDR1 is SGHAT, CDR2 FQNNGV, per germline. This CDR3 reads CASSLVSSGIYEQYF. The CDR3 DNA follows: TGTGCCAGCAGCTTAGTTTCTAGCGGGATATACGAGCAGTACTTC.

The chain carries TRBV30 and TRBJ2-2; 14 nucleotides line up with TRBD2. Germline V CDR1 and CDR2: GTSNPN, SVGIG (reference sequence). The CDR3 consists of 13 residues. The V and J ends lost 6 bases and 11 bases, in that order; junction bases with no gene match: 5. CDR3 coding DNA: TGTGCCTGTTCCGGGACTAGCGGGAGAGAGCTGTTTTTT. Translating gives CACSGTSGRELFF.

This chain links TRBV19 with TRBJ2-2; TRBD2 matches 8 bases. The junction had 6 bases not matched to a gene; V was cut back by 0 bases and J by 0 bases. The length of the CDR3 is 18 residues. From germline, CDR1 is LNHDA and CDR2 SQIVND (reference sequence). The CDR3 is CASSIDWIAGSNTGELFF. The CDR3 DNA reads TGTGCCAGTAGTATAGATTGGATAGCGGGGTCGAACACCGGGGAGCTGTTTTTT.

This clone occurred once. The J gene is TRBJ2-7, the V gene TRBV6-5, with 8 bases fitting TRBD1. The length of the CDR3 is 15 residues. Germline V gene lookup returns CDR1 MNHEY and CDR2 SVGAGI. J was trimmed by 6 bases and V by 1 base; bases with no gene match: 8. Here the CDR3 DNA reads TGTGCCAGCAGTTACTTTCGACAGGGGAGAGGCGAGCAGTACTTC. Translation gives CASSYFRQGRGEQYF.

The chain uses TRBV13 and TRBJ2-4; tentatively, D is TRBD1 (6 bases). In germline, CDR1 is PRHDT, CDR2 FYEKMQ (reference sequence). This CDR3 spans 18 amino acids. The V gene lost 5 bases and the J gene lost 0 bases, with 20 bases spanning the gap. CDR3 sequence reads: CASSPHNTGTLAKNIQYF. As DNA, the CDR3 is TGTGCCAGCAGCCCCCACAACACAGGGACCCTAGCCAAAAACATTCAGTACTTC.

The chain joins TRBV13 to TRBJ2-1, with no clear D. Germline V gene sequence: CDR1 PRHDT, CDR2 FYEKMQ (reference sequence). CDR3 length equals 15 residues. Trimming left V 5 bases short and J 0 bases short, with 11 bases between. This CDR3 reads CASSPRGSSYNEQFF. In DNA, the CDR3 is TGTGCCAGCAGCCCACGCGGCAGCTCCTACAATGAGCAGTTCTTC.

V usage is TRBV5-1 and J usage is TRBJ2-1; 9 bases align to TRBD2. V lost 4 bases and J lost 15; bases outside the gene matches: 14. In germline, CDR1 is SGHRS, CDR2 YFSETQ. This CDR3 is 14 amino acids long. The CDR3, as DNA: TGCGCCAGCAGCCCAGGGATAGCGGGAGACCCCCCGTTCTTC. This translates into CASSPGIAGDPPFF.

This clone came up once. The chain uses TRBV7-3 and TRBJ1-1, with D unresolved. CDR1 and CDR2 (germline): SGHTA, FQGTGA. V was shortened by 1 base and J by 1 base, with 10 bases between the two germline ends. The CDR3 runs 15 residues. DNA for the CDR3: TGTGCCAGCAGCTTAAATCCAGACTCGAACACTGAAGCTTTCTTT. This codes for CASSLNPDSNTEAFF.

V usage is TRBV27 and J usage is TRBJ2-2; D is ambiguous. Germline lookup yields CDR1 MNHEY and CDR2 SMNVEV (reference sequence). CDR3 length equals 15 residues. V dropped 7 bases and J dropped 0 bases, with 12 bases sitting between them. In DNA form, the CDR3 reads TGTGCCAGCACCGCTAATCCCACGAACACCGGGGAGCTGTTTTTT. It yields the protein CASTANPTNTGELFF.

The chain joins TRBV10-2 to TRBJ2-7; 9 bases align to TRBD1. The V segment lost 3 bases and the J segment 3 bases; nucleotides outside the gene matches: 6. This CDR3 is 15 amino acids long. Germline V gene lookup returns CDR1 WSHSY and CDR2 SAAADI. This CDR3 reads CASSEGTGFVYEQYF. The CDR3 region has the DNA TGCGCCAGCAGTGAAGGGACAGGGTTTGTCTACGAGCAGTACTTC.

This clone was observed a single time. The chain carries TRBV5-1 and TRBJ1-5; D is unclear. Per germline, CDR1 SGHRS and CDR2 YFSETQ. With 0 bases removed from V and 0 bases from J, the gap between germline ends came to 7 bases. The CDR3 runs 15 residues. The CDR3 protein is CASSLVGDSNQPQHF. The CDR3 nucleotides are TGCGCCAGCAGCTTGGTCGGAGATAGCAATCAGCCCCAGCATTTT.

The chain recombines TRBV14 with TRBJ1-1, with D unclear. Trimming took 3 bases from V and 7 from J, leaving 6 bases between them. The CDR3 has 11 amino acids. Germline V gene data show CDR1 as SGHDN and CDR2 as FVKESK. CDR3 bases: TGTGCCAGCAGCCACACCGGTGAAGCTTTCTTT. This codes for CASSHTGEAFF.